The 14 T cell receptor beta chains below were found in one sample sequenced in a study of cytotoxic CD8 clonotypes in ibrutinib-treated CLL. Here immunoSEQ multiplex PCR was the method, and the copy in TCRdb shows in-frame clones only, minus some. The table has more than 110,000 clones, approximately 90% seen once; the top ten hold 11%. The specimen was PBMCs, collected after 12 months of ibrutinib treatment. The receptors stem from a human donor with chronic lymphocytic leukemia.

J is TRBJ2-7 and V is TRBV7-3; no firm D call. The germline V and J ends were trimmed by 2 bases and 0 bases, with 14 bases remaining between them. The CDR3 loop spans 16 amino acids. Germline lookup yields CDR1 SGHTA and CDR2 FQGTGA. In nucleotides, the CDR3 is TGTGCCAGCAGCTTAGGAGTGGCAGACAACTCCTACGAGCAGTACTTC. Protein sequence: CASSLGVADNSYEQYF. Based on the CDR3 plus reference TRBV7-3 and TRBJ2-7, the full variable domain is GAGVSQTPSNKVTEKGKYVELRCDPISGHTALYWYRQSLGQGPEFLIYFQGTGAADDSGLPNDRFFAVRPEGSVSTLKIQRTERGDSAVYLCASSLGVADNSYEQYFGPGTRLTVT.

V usage is TRBV19 and J usage is TRBJ2-7, with 9 bases lining up with TRBD2. The CDR3 covers 14 residues. The J segment lost 2 bases and the V segment lost 6 bases, leaving 5 bases of the junction unmatched. The germline V gene encodes CDR1 LNHDA and CDR2 SQIVND (reference sequence). CDR3 nucleotides: TGTGCCAGTAGCCCCAGCGGGGGGCCCTACGAGCAGTACTTC. The encoded protein is CASSPSGGPYEQYF.

The gene calls are TRBV7-2 and TRBJ1-3; 9 bases map to TRBD1. V gave up 4 bases and J gave up 5 bases; unmatched junction bases: 3. This CDR3 contains 14 residues. Germline CDR1 reads SGHTA; CDR2 reads FQGNSA. CDR3 nucleotides: TGTGCCAGCAGCTCGGACAGGGGTAGAAACACCATATATTTT. It translates to CASSSDRGRNTIYF. Using reference TRBV7-2 and TRBJ1-3 for the parts outside the CDR3, the full variable domain is GAGVSQSPSNKVTEKGKDVELRCDPISGHTALYWYRQSLGQGLEFLIYFQGNSAPDKSGLPSDRFSAERTGGSVSTLTIQRTQQEDSAVYLCASSSDRGRNTIYFGEGSWLTVV.

The rearrangement links TRBV19 to TRBJ2-2, with D maybe TRBD2 (6 bases). In germline, CDR1 is LNHDA, CDR2 SQIVND (reference sequence). This CDR3 contains 16 residues. Trimming removed 6 bases at V and 1 base at J, with 15 bases between. The CDR3 sequence: CASRSGLTMNTGELFF. In DNA, the CDR3 is TGTGCCAGTAGATCGGGACTCACTATGAACACCGGGGAGCTGTTTTTT.

The genes are TRBV2 and TRBJ2-7, with D perhaps TRBD1 (6 bases). This CDR3 is built from 14 residues. V was shortened by 5 bases and J by 2 bases, with 13 bases between the two germline ends. CDR1 is SNHLY, CDR2 FYNNEI, per germline. For the CDR3, the DNA is TGTGCCAGCAGTAAGACAGGCGAGACCTACGAGCAGTACTTC. Protein sequence: CASSKTGETYEQYF.

This clone was detected a few times. The V and J genes are TRBV5-3 and TRBJ1-2; D unclear. TRBV5-3 is marked as an open reading frame, function uncertain. CDR3 length: 13 amino acids. Trimming removed 3 bases at V and 4 bases at J, with 10 bases between. This chain's CDR3 is CARSSKMTYGYTF. As DNA, the CDR3 is TGTGCCAGAAGCTCCAAGATGACCTATGGCTACACCTTC.

The chain uses TRBV28 and TRBJ1-5; 7 nucleotides align to TRBD1. The V gene's germline CDR1 is MDHEN and CDR2 SYDVKM. J was trimmed by 4 bases and V by 2 bases; bases with no gene match: 5. The CDR3 is made up of 15 amino acids. Written as DNA, the CDR3 is TGTGCCAGCAGTTTAGGGGCCAGGGGGAATCAGCCCCAGCATTTT. Amino acids: CASSLGARGNQPQHF.

V and J are TRBV9 and TRBJ1-5; weak D call: TRBD1 (5 bases). Germline V gene lookup returns CDR1 SGDLS and CDR2 YYNGEE. The CDR3 runs to 16 residues. Trimming stripped 0 bases from V and 0 bases from J, with 10 bases between. Here the CDR3 DNA reads TGTGCCAGCAGCGTAGGGGAGGGGTATAGCAATCAGCCCCAGCATTTT. Protein sequence: CASSVGEGYSNQPQHF.

Here the CDR3 reads CSVLLLAFREQFF. The CDR3 coding sequence is TGCAGCGTTTTATTATTGGCCTTTCGGGAGCAGTTCTTC. This chain uses TRBV29-1 with TRBJ2-1; D ambiguous. Trimming stripped 5 bases from V and 10 bases from J, with 18 bases between. The germline V gene encodes CDR1 SQVTM and CDR2 ANQGSEA. This CDR3 comprises 13 residues.

This sequence joins TRBV7-8 and TRBJ1-3; D perhaps matches TRBD1 (5 bases). V lost 0 bases and J 1 base, leaving 7 bases between the germline ends. The CDR3 runs to 15 residues. Germline-derived CDR1 and CDR2 are SGHVS and FQNEAQ. CDR3 nucleotides: TGTGCCAGCAGCTTAGCAGCAGGGTCTGGAAACACCATATATTTT. This translates into CASSLAAGSGNTIYF.

This chain uses TRBV5-6 with TRBJ2-7, with 7 bases identical to TRBD1. Unmatched junction bases numbered 7, after V lost 5 bases and J lost 2 bases. The CDR3 has 14 amino acids. The germline gives CDR1 SGHDT, CDR2 YYEEEE. CDR3 residues: CASRPRDRTYEQYF. DNA of the CDR3: TGTGCCAGCAGGCCCCGGGACAGAACCTACGAGCAGTACTTC.

The CDR3 spells CASSLPSGSSYEQYF. Here the CDR3 DNA reads TGTGCCAGCAGCCTACCCAGCGGGAGCTCCTACGAGCAGTACTTC. The chain combines TRBV11-2 with TRBJ2-7; the match to TRBD2 covers 8 bases. Unmatched junction bases numbered 6, after V lost 5 bases and J lost 0 bases. CDR3 length: 15 residues. Germline CDR1 and CDR2: SGHAT and FQNNGV.

As for this clone: One end of the junction varies from germline; a read error may be responsible. The chain couples TRBV20-1 to TRBJ2-7, with a weak D call TRBD2 (5 bases). The CDR3 totals 10 residues. CDR1 and CDR2 from the germline V gene are DFQATT and SNEGSKA (reference sequence). CDR3 DNA: TGCAGTGCCCAGATCCCAGCGGCGAGCTTC. This codes for CSAQIPAASF.

The chain has TRBV9 and TRBJ2-7, with 8 positions matching TRBD2. The CDR3 contains 14 residues. The V segment lost 4 bases and the J segment 6 bases; nucleotides outside the gene matches: 9. Per the germline V gene, CDR1 is SGDLS and CDR2 is YYNGEE. The CDR3, as DNA: TGTGCCAGCAGCACCGGGACTAGTGTTCGCGAGCAGTACTTC. Protein: CASSTGTSVREQYF. Complete variable domain (other parts from reference TRBV9 and TRBJ2-7): DSGVTQTPKHLITATGQRVTLRCSPRSGDLSVYWYQQSLDQGLQFLIQYYNGEERAKGNILERFSAQQFPDLHSELNLSSLELGDSALYFCASSTGTSVREQYFGPGTRLTVT.